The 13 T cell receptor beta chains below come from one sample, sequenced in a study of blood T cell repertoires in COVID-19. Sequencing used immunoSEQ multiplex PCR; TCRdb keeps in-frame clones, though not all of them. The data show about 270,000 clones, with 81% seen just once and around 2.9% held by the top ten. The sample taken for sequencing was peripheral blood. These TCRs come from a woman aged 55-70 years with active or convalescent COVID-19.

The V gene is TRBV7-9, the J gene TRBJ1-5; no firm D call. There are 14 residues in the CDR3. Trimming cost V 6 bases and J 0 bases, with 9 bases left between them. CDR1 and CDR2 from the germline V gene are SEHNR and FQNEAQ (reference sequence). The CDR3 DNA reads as TGTGCCAGCAGGGCCCGGGGTAGCAATCAGCCCCAGCATTTT. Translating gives CASRARGSNQPQHF.

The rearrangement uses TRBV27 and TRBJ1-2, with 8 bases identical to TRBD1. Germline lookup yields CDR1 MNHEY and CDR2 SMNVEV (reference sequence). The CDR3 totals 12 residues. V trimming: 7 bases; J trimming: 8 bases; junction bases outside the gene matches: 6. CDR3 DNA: TGTGCCAGCACCGACAGGGGTGGCGGCTACACCTTC. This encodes CASTDRGGGYTF.

The CDR3 region is CASSLVPTGLTDTQYF. In DNA form, the CDR3 reads TGTGCCAGCAGCTTAGTCCCGACAGGGCTCACAGATACGCAGTATTTT. This chain joins TRBV7-2 and TRBJ2-3, with 7 nucleotides matching TRBD1. Germline values: CDR1 SGHTA, CDR2 FQGNSA. The CDR3 runs to 16 residues. The ends lost 1 base at V and 2 bases at J; junction bases unmatched: 6.

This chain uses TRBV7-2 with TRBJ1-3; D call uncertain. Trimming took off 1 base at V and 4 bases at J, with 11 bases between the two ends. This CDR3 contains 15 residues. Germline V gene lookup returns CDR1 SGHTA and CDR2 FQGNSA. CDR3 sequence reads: CASSLDAKVGNTIYF. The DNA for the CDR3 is TGTGCCAGCAGCTTAGACGCGAAAGTCGGAAACACCATATATTTT.

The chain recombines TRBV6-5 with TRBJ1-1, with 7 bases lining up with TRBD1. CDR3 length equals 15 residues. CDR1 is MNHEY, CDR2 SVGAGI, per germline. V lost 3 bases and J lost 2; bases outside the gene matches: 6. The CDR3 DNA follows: TGTGCCAGCAGTTATAGAGGGGGCGGCAACACTGAAGCTTTCTTT. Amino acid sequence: CASSYRGGGNTEAFF.

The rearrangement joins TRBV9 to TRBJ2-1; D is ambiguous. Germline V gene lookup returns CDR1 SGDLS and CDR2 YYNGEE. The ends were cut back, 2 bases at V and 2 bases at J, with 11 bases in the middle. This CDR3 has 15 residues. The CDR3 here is CASSVSPSPYNEQFF. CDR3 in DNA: TGTGCCAGCAGCGTGTCGCCAAGCCCCTACAATGAGCAGTTCTTC.

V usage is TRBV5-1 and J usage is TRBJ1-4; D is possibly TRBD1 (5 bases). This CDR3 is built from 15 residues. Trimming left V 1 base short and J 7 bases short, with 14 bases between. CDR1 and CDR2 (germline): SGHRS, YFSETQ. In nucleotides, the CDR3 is TGCGCCAGCAGCTTGTCAGGGTCCTCGGGTGAAAAACTGTTTTTT. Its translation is CASSLSGSSGEKLFF.

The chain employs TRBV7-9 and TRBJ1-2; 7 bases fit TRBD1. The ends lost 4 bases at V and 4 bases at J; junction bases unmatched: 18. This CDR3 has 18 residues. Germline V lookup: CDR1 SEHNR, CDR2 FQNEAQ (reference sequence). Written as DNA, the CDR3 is TGTGCCAGCAGCTCCGACGGAGGGGGCTCGGAAATCTCCTATGGCTACACCTTC. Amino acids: CASSSDGGGSEISYGYTF.

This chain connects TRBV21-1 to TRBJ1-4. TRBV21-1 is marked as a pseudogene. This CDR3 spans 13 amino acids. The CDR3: CAREGQEFGKLFF. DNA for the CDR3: TGTGCCCGTGAGGGCCAGGAATTCGGAAAACTGTTTTTT.

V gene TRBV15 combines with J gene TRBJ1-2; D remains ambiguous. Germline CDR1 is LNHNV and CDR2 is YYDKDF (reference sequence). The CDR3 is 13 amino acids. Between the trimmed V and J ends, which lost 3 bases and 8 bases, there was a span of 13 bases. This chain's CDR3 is CATSSQSTSGYTF. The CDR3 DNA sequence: TGTGCCACCAGCAGCCAAAGCACCTCCGGCTACACCTTC.

The CDR3, as DNA: TGTGCCAGTTCTCAACTAGCGGGGGGCTCCCCTGGGGCCAACGTCCTGACTTTC. It is translated as CASSQLAGGSPGANVLTF. The chain uses TRBV3-1 (or the pseudogene TRBV3-2) and TRBJ2-6; 12 bases are shared with TRBD2. J lost 2 bases, V lost 9 bases, and 11 bases had no gene match. The CDR3 has 18 amino acids. Germline values: CDR1 LGHDT, CDR2 YNNKEL (reference sequence).

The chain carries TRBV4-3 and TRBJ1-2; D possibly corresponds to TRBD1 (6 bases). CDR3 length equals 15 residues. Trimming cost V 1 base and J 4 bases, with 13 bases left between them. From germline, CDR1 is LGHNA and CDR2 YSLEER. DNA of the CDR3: TGCGCCAGCAGCCAAGTATCTGGACAGACCTATGGCTACACCTTC. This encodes CASSQVSGQTYGYTF.

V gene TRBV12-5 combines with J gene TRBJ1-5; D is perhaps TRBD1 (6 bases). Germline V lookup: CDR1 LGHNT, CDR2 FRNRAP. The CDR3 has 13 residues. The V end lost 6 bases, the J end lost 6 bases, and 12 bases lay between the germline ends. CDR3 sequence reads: CASGGQLIQPQHF. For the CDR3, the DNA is TGTGCTAGTGGAGGACAGTTAATTCAGCCCCAGCATTTT.